A selection of T cell receptor beta chains follows, all from one sample in a study of OX40 agonist ivuxolimab in advanced cancers. Assay: immunoSEQ multiplex PCR; the TCRdb copy retains only in-frame clones and omits some. In the table there are 65,000 to 95,000 clones, approximately 83% of which are singletons. The sample here was CD4+ or CD8+ T cells sorted from blood, taken in a trial of the OX40 agonist ivuxolimab. The receptors come from an adult with an advanced solid tumor such as melanoma, head and neck, liver or kidney cancer. Each CDR3 is given with its conserved first and last residue. A D gene is named only where the DNA matches it firmly. The size of a clone is reported for some rows only, either as once, few or many, or as a class for expanded clones.

abundance	j_gene	d_gene	v_gene	CDR3nt	CDR3aa
-	TRBJ2-3	TRBD2	TRBV25-1	TGTGCCAGCAGTGCAACTAGCGGGGGGTCGACAGATACGCAGTATTTT	CASSATSGGSTDTQYF
-	TRBJ1-4	-	TRBV18	TGTGCCAGCTCAATCTCAGGGGCAACTAATGAAAAACTGTTTTTT	CASSISGATNEKLFF
-	TRBJ2-5	TRBD2	TRBV6-5	TGTGCCAGCAGTTCCCAAGGGGCGGGAGATAGGGAGACCCAGTACTTC	CASSSQGAGDRETQYF
-	TRBJ2-3	-	TRBV4-2	TGTGCCAGCAGCCAAGATCCGGCAGGGGTGGATACGCAGTATTTT	CASSQDPAGVDTQYF
-	TRBJ2-7	TRBD2	TRBV27	TGTGCCAGCAGTTCCCTCAGAGCGGGAGAATCCTCCTACGAGCAGTACTTC	CASSSLRAGESSYEQYF
-	TRBJ2-2	TRBD1	TRBV11-2	TGTGCCAGCAGCTTAGGACAGGGGGCCGGGGAGCTGTTTTTT	CASSLGQGAGELFF
few	TRBJ2-4	TRBD1	TRBV7-8	TGTGCCAGCAGCCCTCCGGGACAGATTCTAGCCAAAAACATTCAGTACTTC	CASSPPGQILAKNIQYF
-	TRBJ2-7	-	TRBV7-2	TGTGCCAGCAGCTTCCGGGAGTTGGGCGAGCAGTACTTC	CASSFRELGEQYF
-	TRBJ2-7	TRBD1	TRBV6-6	TGTGCCAGCAGCTATAGTGACAGGGATGGCGAGCAGTACTTC	CASSYSDRDGEQYF
-	TRBJ1-5	-	TRBV7-2	TGTGCCAGCAGCTTCTTGGGGGGCGTTCAGCCCCAGCATTTT	CASSFLGGVQPQHF
-	TRBJ1-4	-	TRBV10-3	TGTGCCACCAACTCAGGAGGGAATGAAAAACTGTTTTTT	CATNSGGNEKLFF
-	TRBJ2-6	TRBD1	TRBV5-1	TGCGCCAGCAGCTTCTCCGGGACAGGGGACTCTGGGGCCAACGTCCTGACTTTC	CASSFSGTGDSGANVLTF
-	TRBJ2-3	-	TRBV15	TGTGCCACCAGCAGCCTGGGGGGTACAGATACGCAGTATTTT	CATSSLGGTDTQYF
-	TRBJ1-2	TRBD1	TRBV4-2	TGTGCCAGCAGCCGGGGACAGATCTATGGCTACACCTTC	CASSRGQIYGYTF
-	TRBJ1-2	TRBD1	TRBV6-1	TGTGCCAGCAGTGAAGTCTTAGGGGGGACAGGGTTTAGCTATGGCTACACCTTC	CASSEVLGGTGFSYGYTF
-	TRBJ2-7	TRBD2	TRBV6-1	TGTGCCAGCAGGCCTCCGGGAGGGGGCTCCTACGAGCAGTACTTC	CASRPPGGGSYEQYF
-	TRBJ1-6	TRBD1	TRBV2	TGTGCCAGCAGTGCCGGACAGGGGGAAAATTCACCCCTCCACTTT	CASSAGQGENSPLHF
-	TRBJ1-1	-	TRBV5-6	TGTGCCAGCAGCTTCTTTATGAACACTGAAGCTTTCTTT	CASSFFMNTEAFF
few	TRBJ2-7	TRBD2	TRBV2	TGTGCCAGCAGTGACGTAGGCGGGAGCAGAGAGCAGTACTTC	CASSDVGGSREQYF
-	TRBJ2-7	TRBD2	TRBV11-2	TGTGCCAGCAGCTCGCGAAGCGGGATAGTTACCTACGAGCAGTACTTC	CASSSRSGIVTYEQYF